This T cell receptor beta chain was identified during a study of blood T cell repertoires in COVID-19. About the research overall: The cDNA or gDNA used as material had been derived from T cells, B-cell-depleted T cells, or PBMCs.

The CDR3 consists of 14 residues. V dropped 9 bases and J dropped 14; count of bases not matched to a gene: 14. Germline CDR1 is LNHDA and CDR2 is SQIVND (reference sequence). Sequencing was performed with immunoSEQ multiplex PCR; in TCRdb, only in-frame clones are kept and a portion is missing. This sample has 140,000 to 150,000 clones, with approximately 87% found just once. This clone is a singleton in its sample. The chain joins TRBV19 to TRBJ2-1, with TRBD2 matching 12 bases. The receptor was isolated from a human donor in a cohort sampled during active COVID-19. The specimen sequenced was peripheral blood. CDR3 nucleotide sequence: TGTGCCAGCCGAGGACTAGCGGGACCCTCCAGCGAGTTCTTC. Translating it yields CASRGLAGPSSEFF.